These 28 T cell receptor beta chains originate from one sample sequenced in a study of shared clonotypes between healthy human individuals. The assay was immunoSEQ multiplex PCR, and TCRdb's table has in-frame clones only and misses some. The sample records 2 million to 2.5 million clones, about 94% being singletons. The specimen was naive CD4+ T cells sorted from blood. Documented subset: CD45RA+ positively selected. These receptors all come from a man between 18 and 29 years old in good health.

As for this clone: Other nucleotide sequences in the sample specify the same CDR3. The rearrangement joins TRBV6-5 to TRBJ1-1; D ambiguous. The germline V gene has CDR1 MNHEY and CDR2 SVGAGI. The V and J ends lost 3 bases and 3 bases respectively, with 8 bases between them. CDR3 size: 13 residues. This CDR3 is CASSYFRDTEAFF. In DNA, the CDR3 is TGTGCCAGCAGTTATTTTAGAGACACTGAAGCTTTCTTT.

The gene calls are TRBV30 and TRBJ2-2, with a tentative D call TRBD2 (5 bases). Germline V CDR1 and CDR2: GTSNPN, SVGIG (reference sequence). The CDR3 length is 12 residues. Written as DNA, the CDR3 is TGTGCTGGAGGTGGCGACACCGGGGAGCTGTTTTTT. Translating gives CAGGGDTGELFF.

The chain couples TRBV5-6 to TRBJ2-2; 15 nucleotides align to TRBD2. CDR1 is SGHDT, CDR2 YYEEEE, per germline. The CDR3 has 17 residues. Trimming at V came to 4 bases and at J to 4 bases, leaving 5 bases not matched to a gene. The CDR3 sequence is CASSDRTSGRVTGELFF. CDR3 sequence (DNA): TGTGCCAGCAGCGACCGGACTAGCGGGAGGGTCACCGGGGAGCTGTTTTTT.

This chain joins TRBV12-2 and TRBJ2-7; the D call TRBD2 from the table was never checked on the DNA. TRBV12-2 is tagged as a pseudogene. CDR3 length: 16 residues. The CDR3 protein is CASRPRTSGRTREQYF. The CDR3 DNA follows: TGTGCAAGTCGCCCTCGGACTAGCGGGAGAACGCGCGAGCAGTACTTC.

A note on this clone: Other nucleotide sequences from this sample produce the same CDR3. The rearrangement links TRBV18 to TRBJ2-7, with D hard to call. This CDR3 comprises 13 residues. In germline, CDR1 is KGHSH, CDR2 LQKENI. V lost 0 bases, J lost 0 bases, and 3 bases lay in between. CDR3 sequence (DNA): TGTGCCAGCTCACCACCCAGCTCCTACGAGCAGTACTTC. Protein sequence: CASSPPSSYEQYF. The full variable domain, rest sourced from reference TRBV18 and TRBJ2-7, is NAGVMQNPRHLVRRRGQEARLRCSPMKGHSHVYWYRQLPEEGLKFMVYLQKENIIDESGMPKERFSAEFPKEGPSILRIQQVVRGDSAAYFCASSPPSSYEQYFGPGTRLTVT.

V is TRBV7-9 and J is TRBJ2-1; TRBD2 matches 9 bases. CDR3 length: 16 amino acids. Trimming cost V 6 bases and J 8 bases; bases outside gene matches: 14. Germline values: CDR1 SEHNR, CDR2 FQNEAQ (reference sequence). CDR3 sequence: CASSPPRREGLDEQFF. The CDR3, as DNA: TGTGCCAGCAGTCCCCCCAGGCGGGAGGGCCTTGATGAGCAGTTCTTC.

The V call is TRBV4-1, the J call TRBJ1-1; D perhaps matches TRBD1 (6 bases). The CDR3 is 15 residues long. V lost 3 bases, J lost 2 bases, and 13 bases lay in between. In germline, CDR1 is MGHRA, CDR2 YSYEKL. The CDR3, as DNA: TGCGCCAGCAGCCAGACGACAGGACGAAACACTGAAGCTTTCTTT. Its translation is CASSQTTGRNTEAFF.

The V gene is TRBV10-3, the J gene TRBJ1-6, with TRBD1 matching 7 bases. Germline CDR1 ENHRY, CDR2 SYGVKD. CDR3 length: 14 residues. The J segment lost 6 bases and the V segment lost 6 bases, leaving 5 bases of the junction unmatched. CDR3 sequence: CAIRGGTANSPLHF. DNA of the CDR3: TGTGCCATCAGGGGGGGGACAGCTAATTCACCCCTCCACTTT.

V is TRBV6-6 and J is TRBJ2-7; the D gene is possibly TRBD2 (6 bases). The CDR3 covers 16 residues. The germline CDR1 and CDR2 sequences are MNHNY and SVGAGI (reference sequence). The V and J ends lost 0 bases and 4 bases respectively, with 16 bases between them. The CDR3 DNA reads TGTGCCAGCAGTTACTCGGGCGGGGCAGCCATATACGAGCAGTACTTC. Its translation: CASSYSGGAAIYEQYF.

The chain has TRBV7-9 and TRBJ2-7; D may be TRBD1 (6 bases). The CDR3 sequence is 18 residues long. V was shortened by 3 bases and J by 1 base, with 22 bases between the two germline ends. Germline CDR1 SEHNR, CDR2 FQNEAQ (reference sequence). The CDR3 is CASSFSFSPRDTSYEQYF. Here the CDR3 DNA reads TGTGCCAGCAGCTTCAGTTTTAGCCCTCGGGACACTTCCTACGAGCAGTACTTC.

The rearrangement links TRBV10-3 to TRBJ2-1; 7 bases line up with TRBD2. The length of the CDR3 is 16 residues. Trimming removed 0 bases from V and 1 base from J; junction bases left unmatched: 3. Germline CDR1 is ENHRY and CDR2 is SYGVKD. The CDR3 sequence is CAISESGGRSYNEQFF. The DNA of the CDR3 is TGTGCCATCAGTGAGTCGGGGGGGAGGTCCTACAATGAGCAGTTCTTC.

The chain couples TRBV7-3 to TRBJ1-1, with D unresolved. V lost 5 bases to trimming and J lost 2 bases, with 15 bases between them. Germline CDR1 SGHTA, CDR2 FQGTGA. The CDR3 covers 15 residues. The CDR3 protein is CASSPRRGPNTEAFF. CDR3 DNA sequence: TGTGCCAGCAGCCCCCGGCGGGGTCCCAACACTGAAGCTTTCTTT.

The chain combines TRBV7-3 with TRBJ2-3, with TRBD2 identical over 10 bases. CDR3 length equals 14 residues. V lost 5 bases, J lost 6 bases, and 5 bases stayed unmatched. The germline V gene encodes CDR1 SGHTA and CDR2 FQGTGA. CDR3 sequence: CASSRGLAHDTQYF. In nucleotides, the CDR3 is TGTGCCAGCAGCCGGGGACTAGCGCACGATACGCAGTATTTT.

The V call is TRBV5-4, the J call TRBJ2-7, with D tentatively TRBD1 (6 bases). Germline V gene lookup returns CDR1 SGHNT and CDR2 YYREEE (reference sequence). Trimming pared 0 bases from V and 3 bases from J, leaving 10 bases between. This CDR3 is built from 14 residues. CDR3 protein: CASSLGQGFYEQYF. In DNA, the CDR3 is TGTGCCAGCAGCTTGGGTCAGGGGTTCTACGAGCAGTACTTC.

V usage is TRBV27 and J usage is TRBJ2-7; 8 positions match TRBD1. The CDR3 contains 15 residues. Germline values: CDR1 MNHEY, CDR2 SMNVEV (reference sequence). V was clipped by 3 bases and J by 6 bases; unmatched bases: 10. The CDR3 DNA reads as TGTGCCAGCAGTTTGGGATTTGGACAGGGAGGCGAGCAGTACTTC. It encodes CASSLGFGQGGEQYF.

The chain is built from TRBV5-1 and TRBJ2-5; D is uncertain. The germline V gene has CDR1 SGHRS and CDR2 YFSETQ. V gave up 4 bases and J gave up 0 bases, with 10 bases separating them. The CDR3 covers 14 residues. This chain's CDR3 is CASSRRADQETQYF. CDR3 nucleotides: TGCGCCAGCAGCCGCCGGGCCGACCAAGAGACCCAGTACTTC.

J is TRBJ2-7 and V is TRBV28, with TRBD2 matching over 8 bases. The CDR3 length is 17 residues. From germline, CDR1 is MDHEN and CDR2 SYDVKM. V was pared by 6 bases and J by 0 bases, with 13 bases of the junction left unmatched. The CDR3 coding sequence is TGTGCCAGCAGCCCGAGCCGGGGGGGATACAGCTCCTACGAGCAGTACTTC. Amino acid sequence: CASSPSRGGYSSYEQYF. Full variable domain (missing parts from reference TRBV28 and TRBJ2-7): DVKVTQSSRYLVKRTGEKVFLECVQDMDHENMFWYRQDPGLGLRLIYFSYDVKMKEKGDIPEGYSVSREKKERFSLILESASTNQTSMYLCASSPSRGGYSSYEQYFGPGTRLTVT.

The V gene is TRBV18, the J gene TRBJ2-7; D unclear. The germline V gene encodes CDR1 KGHSH and CDR2 LQKENI. The CDR3 runs to 13 residues. The V gene lost 0 bases and the J gene lost 6 bases, with 9 bases spanning the gap. For the CDR3, the DNA is TGTGCCAGCTCACCACCCGAACGTTCCGAGCAGTACTTC. It translates to CASSPPERSEQYF.

This sequence joins TRBV10-3 and TRBJ1-1; possibly TRBD1 for D (6 bases). Germline CDR1 is ENHRY and CDR2 is SYGVKD. The CDR3 is 12 residues long. V was trimmed by 5 bases and J by 6 bases, leaving 10 bases between them. The CDR3 DNA is TGTGCCATCAGTACACAGGGCTCTGAAGCTTTCTTT. It specifies CAISTQGSEAFF.

The rearrangement links TRBV10-3 to TRBJ1-3, with D uncertain. Trimming stripped 6 bases from V and 3 bases from J, with 18 bases between. The CDR3 spans 16 residues. CDR1 and CDR2 from the germline V gene are ENHRY and SYGVKD. The CDR3 reads CAIRDDARGIGNTIYF. The CDR3 DNA reads TGTGCCATCAGGGACGACGCCAGAGGGATTGGAAACACCATATATTTT.

V usage is TRBV11-3 and J usage is TRBJ2-7; D may be TRBD1 (5 bases). Trimming took off 3 bases at V and 10 bases at J, with 16 bases between the two ends. The CDR3 covers 13 residues. From germline, CDR1 is SGHNT and CDR2 YENEEA. The CDR3 spells CASSFSRGAIQYF. In nucleotides, the CDR3 is TGTGCCAGCAGCTTCAGCCGTGGGGCAATACAGTACTTC.

The chain carries TRBV21-1 and TRBJ2-2; TRBD2 is taken as the D call from the table, unchecked against the DNA. TRBV21-1 is annotated as a pseudogene. This CDR3 region has 14 residues. The DNA of the CDR3 is TGTGCCAGCAGCAAAGGAGGAATCACCGGGGAGCTGTTTTTT. Amino acid sequence: CASSKGGITGELFF.

The rearrangement links TRBV25-1 to TRBJ2-5, with D unresolved. V was shortened by 0 bases and J by 2 bases, with 7 bases between the two germline ends. The CDR3 length is 14 residues. Germline V gene lookup returns CDR1 MGHDK and CDR2 SYGVNS. The CDR3 loop is CASSEYGPQETQYF. CDR3 bases: TGTGCCAGCAGTGAATATGGACCGCAAGAGACCCAGTACTTC.

This rearrangement joins TRBV6-1 to TRBJ1-2, with 12 bases lining up with TRBD1. The V and J ends lost 1 base and 7 bases, in that order; junction bases with no gene match: 4. Germline V gene sequence: CDR1 MNHNS, CDR2 SASEGT. The CDR3 is 15 amino acids. CDR3 region: CASSEVGTGGFGYTF. The CDR3 coding sequence is TGTGCCAGCAGTGAAGTGGGGACAGGGGGCTTTGGCTACACCTTC.

V and J are TRBV10-3 and TRBJ1-5, with D uncertain. The CDR3 contains 14 residues. Germline V gene lookup returns CDR1 ENHRY and CDR2 SYGVKD. V was trimmed by 3 bases and J by 2 bases, leaving 8 bases between them. CDR3 in DNA: TGTGCCATCAGTGAACGGTGGGGCAATCAGCCCCAGCATTTT. The encoded protein is CAISERWGNQPQHF.

This clone was seen a handful of times. This sequence joins TRBV29-1 and TRBJ2-7, with unresolved D. The CDR3 loop spans 15 amino acids. V shed 7 bases and J shed 2 bases, with 21 bases lying between them. The germline gives CDR1 SQVTM, CDR2 ANQGSEA. In DNA form, the CDR3 reads TGCAGCGCTCGCCTCCGGACGACCGAGACCTACGAGCAGTACTTC. Amino acid sequence: CSARLRTTETYEQYF.

This clone showed up just once. The identical CDR3 is also encoded by other nucleotide sequences in the sample. This chain joins TRBV9 and TRBJ2-2; 9 nucleotides line up with TRBD2. The length of the CDR3 is 17 residues. Per germline, CDR1 SGDLS and CDR2 YYNGEE. The V gene end was trimmed by 2 bases and the J gene end by 0 bases; junction bases not matched to a gene: 5. In DNA form, the CDR3 reads TGTGCCAGCAGCGTTTCCAGCGGGAGGACGAACACCGGGGAGCTGTTTTTT. This translates into CASSVSSGRTNTGELFF. Full variable domain (outside the CDR3, taken from reference TRBV9 and TRBJ2-2): DSGVTQTPKHLITATGQRVTLRCSPRSGDLSVYWYQQSLDQGLQFLIQYYNGEERAKGNILERFSAQQFPDLHSELNLSSLELGDSALYFCASSVSSGRTNTGELFFGEGSRLTVL.

The chain links TRBV6-6 to TRBJ1-1; D gene uncertain. CDR1 is MNHNY, CDR2 SVGAGI, per germline (reference sequence). The ends were cut back, 8 bases at V and 11 bases at J, with 12 bases in the middle. This CDR3 contains 10 residues. This CDR3 is CASSSRGAFF. CDR3 coding DNA: TGTGCCAGCTCGAGCCGGGGTGCTTTCTTT.